This TCR beta chain comes out of a study of cytomegalovirus exposure and HLA in healthy donors. Study-wide context: Drawn from HLA-typed donors, about 82 million unique TCRs were held in an early data release.

The CDR3 loop spans 15 amino acids. The germline V gene encodes CDR1 SGHVS and CDR2 FNYEAQ. Between the trimmed V and J ends, which lost 4 bases and 9 bases, there was a span of 19 bases. In the case of this clone: The antigen is undetermined.

The PCR used 60 Vbeta and 13 Jbeta primers. Generated by immunoSEQ multiplex PCR, the TCRdb table keeps only in-frame clones and is missing some. The data show approximately 160,000 clones, 68% seen once. Study observations and caveats: Analyses of presence and absence presupposed an approximately uniform sequencing depth across donors. In an earlier analysis, about 87% or about 30%: the productive usage of most TCR beta V segments.

All donors participated as healthy donors of bone marrow. The rearrangement uses TRBV7-6 and TRBJ2-1, with D possibly matching TRBD2 (5 bases). The TCR was taken from a middle-aged woman in good health and CMV-seropositive. The sequenced material came from PBMCs. The CDR3 nucleotides read TGTGCCAGCAGCTCGGCTTGGGGAGTGGTGGGTGAGCAGTTCTTC. Translation gives CASSSAWGVVGEQFF.